The present entry profiles one TCR beta chain with its context. Which antigen it targets is not known. Within one base of it there is no much larger clone, and no base qualities were kept. TCRbeta CDR3 regions were amplified from genomic DNA using the immunoSEQ Assay, a bias-controlled multiplex PCR. In the original analysis: The number of nucleated cells in each sample was estimated by amplification of reference gene primers within the assay. To quantify the absolute abundance of each unique TCRbeta CDR3 rearrangement, sequence reads were collapsed and filtered. For each sample, productive Simpson clonality was calculated as the square root of Simpson's diversity index over productive rearrangements. TCRdb holds this immuneACCESS table with in-frame rearrangements only. Some clones are missing; in checked studies, unresolved V genes explain under half, and the rest has no known cause. V, J and clone size are those of that table, while D and trimming were read from the DNA. The sample table records a few hundred thousand clones; around 85% of these occur just once. Clones ranked in the top ten supply 3.1% of the sample.

This sample is part of a study of blood T cell repertoires in COVID-19 (TCRdb year 2020). General notes on the study: Recovered participants in ImmuneRACE Cohort 3 were defined as having two consecutive negative NP/OP PCR tests, clearance from a healthcare professional, or resolution of symptoms. Samples covering the acute and convalescent phases of COVID-19 were provided by collaborators in the United States, Italy and Spain. The material from the prospective study consisted of cDNA or gDNA derived from T cells, B-cell-depleted T cells, or PBMCs. Deeply sampled blood TCRbeta repertoires from subjects exposed to, actively infected with, or recovered from COVID-19 were included in the dataset. The repertoires were made available in a free public database intended to serve as a resource for research on the immune response to SARS-CoV-2. The samples were drawn from two sources: the first 160 participants of the ongoing ImmuneRACE study, and about 1,300 subjects contributed by 6 global collaborators. The sample metadata nearly always contained a de-identified subject ID, COVID-19 status, age in years and sex. HLA class I and class II types, where available, came from metadata supplied by the sample provider rather than from assay-based typing.

Beyond this particular receptor, the publication reports: The quantity of clinical and demographic metadata differed by source and by participant and was supplied without curation.

Participants in the prospective study were enrolled through a virtual design, were aged about 18 to 90 years, and lived in 24 United States geographic areas. In the prospective study, participants were assigned to cohorts based on the clinical history participants reported in a screening survey and a study questionnaire. Mobile phlebotomists in the prospective study collected whole blood, serum and a nasopharyngeal or oropharyngeal swab from every participant. Prospective study participants could optionally give additional blood draws and questionnaires over an approximately two-month period. Prospective study blood samples were shipped either frozen or at room temperature before DNA extraction. Deletion took 0 bases off V and 1 base off J, with a span of 10 bases between the germline ends. Taken from the germline V gene, the CDR1 and CDR2 loops are SGHDT and YYEEEE. Counted from cysteine to phenylalanine, this CDR3 has 15 amino acids. Just CDR3 DNA is preserved here, 45 bases in frame from base 1.

Recombination linked TRBV5-6 to TRBJ1-1; the best D guess is TRBD1, with 6 bases matching. The sequenced sample consisted of PBMCs or T cells enriched from blood (not recorded which). The source is a woman aged 45-65 years in a cohort exposed to, infected with or recovered from COVID-19 (not recorded which). CDR3 sequence: CASSLGSQGNTEAFF. The DNA sequence is given as TGTGCCAGCAGCTTGGGGTCACAGGGGAACACTGAAGCTTTCTTT.